The 7 T cell receptor beta chains presented below share a single source sample, sequenced in a study of T cell repertoires in ileal Crohn's disease. Some clones are missing from TCRdb's copy, which holds only in-frame ones; the method was immunoSEQ multiplex PCR. Among 450 to 600 clones, around 87% were seen once, and the ten largest hold around 8%. Indicated time point: neoterminal ileum biopsy at postoperative endoscopy, about 6 months after surgery. Sequenced input: ileal tissue. These receptors were collected from an adult with Crohn's disease.

A few counts support this clone. This CDR3 reads CASSPGRDLVTQYF. Written as DNA, the CDR3 is TGTGCCAGCAGCCCGGGAAGGGACCTGGTGACCCAGTACTTC. The chain recombines TRBV5-4 with TRBJ2-5; the D gene could be TRBD1 or TRBD2 (5 bases each). CDR1 is SGHNT, CDR2 YYREEE, per germline (reference sequence). Between the trimmed V and J ends, which lost 4 bases and 7 bases, there was a span of 17 bases. This CDR3 has 14 residues.

This chain uses TRBV6-6 with TRBJ2-3, with D unclear. CDR3 size: 10 residues. Germline values: CDR1 MNHNY, CDR2 SVGAGI (reference sequence). Trimming left V 5 bases short and J 5 bases short, with 2 bases between. The CDR3 coding sequence is TGTGCCAGCAGTCGAGATACGCAGTATTTT. Encoded protein: CASSRDTQYF.

This rearrangement joins TRBV9 to TRBJ2-2, with TRBD2 identical over 9 bases. There are 15 residues in the CDR3. Germline values: CDR1 SGDLS, CDR2 YYNGEE. Trimming cost V 0 bases and J 6 bases; bases outside gene matches: 3. This CDR3 is CASSVVAGGPGELFF. As DNA, the CDR3 is TGTGCCAGCAGCGTAGTCGCGGGGGGGCCCGGGGAGCTGTTTTTT.

This clone was seen a few times. The chain is built from TRBV2 and TRBJ1-1; D remains ambiguous. Germline-derived CDR1 and CDR2 are SNHLY and FYNNEI. This CDR3 region has 15 residues. Deletions cut 5 bases from V and 1 base from J, with 14 bases between. The DNA for the CDR3 is TGTGCCAGCAGTCCAGGCTGGTCTACGAACACTGAAGCTTTCTTT. It translates to CASSPGWSTNTEAFF. The variable domain in full, completed from reference TRBV2 and TRBJ1-1, reads EPEVTQTPSHQVTQMGQEVILRCVPISNHLYFYWYRQILGQKVEFLVSFYNNEISEKSEIFDDQFSVERPDGSNFTLKIRSTKLEDSAMYFCASSPGWSTNTEAFFGQGTRLTVV.

This sequence joins TRBV9 and TRBJ2-5; D uncertain. The CDR3 runs 15 residues. In germline, CDR1 is SGDLS, CDR2 YYNGEE. V was shortened by 0 bases and J by 6 bases, with 15 bases between the two germline ends. The CDR3 bases are TGTGCCAGCAGCGTAGGGGGTTGGCGCGAGAAGACCCAGTACTTC. It specifies CASSVGGWREKTQYF.

This sequence joins TRBV7-2 and TRBJ2-3; either TRBD1 or TRBD2 may supply D (6 bases each). This CDR3 region has 11 residues. CDR1 is SGHTA and CDR2 is FQGNSA in the germline V gene. The germline V and J ends were trimmed by 10 bases and 11 bases, with 16 bases remaining between them. CDR3 sequence: CATHPGGGQYF. In DNA, the CDR3 is TGTGCCACCCATCCCGGAGGGGGGCAGTATTTT.

The chain employs TRBV14 and TRBJ1-1; possibly TRBD1 for D (5 bases). The CDR3 totals 15 residues. CDR1 and CDR2 from the germline V gene are SGHDN and FVKESK. V was clipped by 1 base and J by 3 bases, with 12 bases between them. The CDR3: CASSQARGWDTEAFF. The DNA for the CDR3 is TGTGCCAGCAGCCAAGCTAGGGGCTGGGACACTGAAGCTTTCTTT.